Here is one TCR beta chain with its context. Its antigen is undetermined. Some clones are missing from TCRdb's copy, which holds only in-frame ones; the method was immunoSEQ multiplex PCR. The sample includes 53,000 or so clones, around 83% of them seen just once. This sample is drawn from a study of T cell responses to AZD1222 COVID-19 vaccine. Study-wide findings and caveats: There were repertoire samples only from the period after the peak T cell response. Among vaccine-associated CD4 TCRs, coverage spanned spike, with dominance at 160-218 and 743-854. Within unmutated variant regions lay the reported targets of nearly half of spike-specific TCRs.

The CDR3 runs 15 residues. Trimming removed 3 bases from V and 10 bases from J; junction bases left unmatched: 4. Germline V gene data show CDR1 as LNHDA and CDR2 as SQIVND (reference sequence). The genes are TRBV19 and TRBJ1-6; TRBD1 agrees at 12 bases. This receptor was identified in an adult in good health. Sequencing was performed on peripheral blood, taken on day 0 of MenACWY control vaccination. CDR3 nucleotide sequence: TGTGCCAGTAGTATTGGGACAGGGGGCCAGTCACCCCTCCACTTT. It codes for CASSIGTGGQSPLHF.